This record looks at one T cell receptor (beta chain) sequence and its context. The data derive from a study of control samples from healthy donors and cancer patients. Profiling relied on immunoSEQ multiplex PCR, and the TCRdb table lists in-frame clones only, not all of them. The data show 200,000 or so clones, around 93% seen once. The V segment lost 2 bases and the J segment 8 bases; nucleotides outside the gene matches: 7. Germline lookup yields CDR1 SGHTA and CDR2 FQGNSA. CDR3 length: 15 amino acids. Material: blood. The chain combines TRBV7-2 with TRBJ1-3; the match to TRBD1 covers 9 bases. The receptor was isolated from a man under 40 in good health. CDR3 DNA sequence: TGTGCCAGCAGCTTAACAGGGGGCGGAGGGCACACCATATATTTT. Translated: CASSLTGGGGHTIYF.